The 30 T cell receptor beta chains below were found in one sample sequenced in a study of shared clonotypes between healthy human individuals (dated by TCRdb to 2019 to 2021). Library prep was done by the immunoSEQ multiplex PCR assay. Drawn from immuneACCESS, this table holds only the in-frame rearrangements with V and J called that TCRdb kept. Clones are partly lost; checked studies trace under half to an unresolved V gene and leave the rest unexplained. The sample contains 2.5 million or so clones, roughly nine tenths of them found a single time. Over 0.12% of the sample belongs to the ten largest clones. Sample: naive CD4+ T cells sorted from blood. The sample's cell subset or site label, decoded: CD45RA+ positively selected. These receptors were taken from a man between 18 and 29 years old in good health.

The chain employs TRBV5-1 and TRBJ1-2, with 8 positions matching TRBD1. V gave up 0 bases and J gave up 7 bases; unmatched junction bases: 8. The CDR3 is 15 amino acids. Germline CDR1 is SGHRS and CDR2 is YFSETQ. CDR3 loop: CASSLASPDRAGYTF. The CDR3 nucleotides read TGCGCCAGCAGCTTGGCCTCGCCGGACAGGGCTGGCTACACCTTC.

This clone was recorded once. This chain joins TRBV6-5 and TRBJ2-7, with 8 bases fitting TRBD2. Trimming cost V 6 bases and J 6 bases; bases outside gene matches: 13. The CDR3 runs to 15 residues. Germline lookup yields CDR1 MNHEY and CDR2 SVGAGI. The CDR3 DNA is TGTGCCAGCAGGTCCTCTAGCGGGTATACGGGCGAGCAGTACTTC. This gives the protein CASRSSSGYTGEQYF.

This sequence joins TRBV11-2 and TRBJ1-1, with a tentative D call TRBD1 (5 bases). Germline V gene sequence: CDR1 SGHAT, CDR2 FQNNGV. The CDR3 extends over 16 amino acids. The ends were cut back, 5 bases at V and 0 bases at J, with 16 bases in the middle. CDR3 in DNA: TGTGCCAGCAGCGTAAACCCGGGACCTGTGAACACTGAAGCTTTCTTT. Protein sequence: CASSVNPGPVNTEAFF.

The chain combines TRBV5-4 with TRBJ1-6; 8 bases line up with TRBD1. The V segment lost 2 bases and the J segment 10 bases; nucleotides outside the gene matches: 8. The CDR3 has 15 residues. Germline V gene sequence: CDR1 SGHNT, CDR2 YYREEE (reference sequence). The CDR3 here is CASSFQQGGNSPLHF. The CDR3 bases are TGTGCCAGCAGCTTTCAACAGGGGGGTAACTCACCCCTCCACTTT. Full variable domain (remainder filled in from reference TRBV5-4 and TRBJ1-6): ETGVTQSPTHLIKTRGQQVTLRCSSQSGHNTVSWYQQALGQGPQFIFQYYREEENGRGNFPPRFSGLQFPNYSSELNVNALELDDSALYLCASSFQQGGNSPLHFGNGTRLTVT.

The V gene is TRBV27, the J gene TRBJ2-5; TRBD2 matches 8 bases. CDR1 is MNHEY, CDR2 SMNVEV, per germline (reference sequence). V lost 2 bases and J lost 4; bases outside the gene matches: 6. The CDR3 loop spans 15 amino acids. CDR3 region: CASSLDGGASETQYF. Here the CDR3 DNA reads TGTGCCAGCAGTTTAGACGGGGGGGCCTCAGAGACCCAGTACTTC.

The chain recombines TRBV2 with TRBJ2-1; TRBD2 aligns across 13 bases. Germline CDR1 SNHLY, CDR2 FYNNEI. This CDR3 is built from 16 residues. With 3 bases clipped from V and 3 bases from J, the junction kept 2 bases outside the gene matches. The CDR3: CASSEGLAGFYNEQFF. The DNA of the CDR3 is TGTGCCAGCAGTGAGGGACTAGCGGGATTCTACAATGAGCAGTTCTTC.

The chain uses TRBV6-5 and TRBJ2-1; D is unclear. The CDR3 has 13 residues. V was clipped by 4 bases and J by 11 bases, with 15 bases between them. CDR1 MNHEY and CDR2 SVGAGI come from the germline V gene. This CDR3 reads CASSSQAGGKQFF. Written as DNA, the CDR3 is TGTGCCAGCAGTTCCCAGGCTGGCGGTAAGCAGTTCTTC.

The CDR3 DNA reads as TGTGCCAGCCAGGGCTCACGACCCGGGGAGCTGTTTTTT. It yields the protein CASQGSRPGELFF. The rearrangement joins TRBV28 to TRBJ2-2; D might be TRBD1 (5 bases). The CDR3 has 13 residues. The germline V gene has CDR1 MDHEN and CDR2 SYDVKM. Trimming removed 8 bases at V and 6 bases at J, with 13 bases between. The variable domain in full, with the rest retrieved from reference TRBV28 and TRBJ2-2, is DVKVTQSSRYLVKRTGEKVFLECVQDMDHENMFWYRQDPGLGLRLIYFSYDVKMKEKGDIPEGYSVSREKKERFSLILESASTNQTSMYLCASQGSRPGELFFGEGSRLTVL.

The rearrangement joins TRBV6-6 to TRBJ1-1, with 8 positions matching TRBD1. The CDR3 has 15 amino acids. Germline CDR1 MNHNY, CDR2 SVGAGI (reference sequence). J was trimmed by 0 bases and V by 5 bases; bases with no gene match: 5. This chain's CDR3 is CASSTRTGMNTEAFF. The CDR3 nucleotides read TGTGCCAGCAGTACCCGGACAGGGATGAACACTGAAGCTTTCTTT.

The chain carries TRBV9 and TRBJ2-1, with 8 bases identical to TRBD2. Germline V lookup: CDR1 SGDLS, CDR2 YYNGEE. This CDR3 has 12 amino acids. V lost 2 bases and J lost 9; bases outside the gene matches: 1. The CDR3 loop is CASSVRGGEQFF. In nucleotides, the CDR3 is TGTGCCAGCAGCGTTCGGGGGGGTGAGCAGTTCTTC.

The CDR3 loop is CASSDNSYEQYF. The CDR3 DNA reads TGCGCCAGCAGTGACAACTCCTACGAGCAGTACTTC. This chain connects TRBV10-1 to TRBJ2-7; D remains ambiguous. V was pared by 3 bases and J by 0 bases, with 3 bases between. Germline V gene lookup returns CDR1 WNHNN and CDR2 SYGVQD (reference sequence). The CDR3 spans 12 residues.

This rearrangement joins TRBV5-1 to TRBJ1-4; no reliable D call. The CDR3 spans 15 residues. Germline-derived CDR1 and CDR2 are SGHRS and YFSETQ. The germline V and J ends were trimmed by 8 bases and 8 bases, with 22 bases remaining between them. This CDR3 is CASTLSGTVSEKLFF. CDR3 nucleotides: TGCGCCAGTACCCTGAGTGGAACCGTATCGGAAAAACTGTTTTTT.

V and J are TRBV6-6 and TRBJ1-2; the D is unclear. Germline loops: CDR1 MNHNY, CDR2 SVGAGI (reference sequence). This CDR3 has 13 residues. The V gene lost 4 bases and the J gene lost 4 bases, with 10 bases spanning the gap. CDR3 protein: CASSLMDPYGYTF. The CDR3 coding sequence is TGTGCCAGCAGTTTAATGGATCCCTATGGCTACACCTTC.

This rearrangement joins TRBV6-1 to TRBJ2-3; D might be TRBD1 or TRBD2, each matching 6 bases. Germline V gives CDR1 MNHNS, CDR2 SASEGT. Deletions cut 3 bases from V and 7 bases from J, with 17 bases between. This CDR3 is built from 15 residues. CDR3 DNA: TGTGCCAGCAGTGACGGCGGGACACCTCTACATACGCAGTATTTT. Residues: CASSDGGTPLHTQYF.

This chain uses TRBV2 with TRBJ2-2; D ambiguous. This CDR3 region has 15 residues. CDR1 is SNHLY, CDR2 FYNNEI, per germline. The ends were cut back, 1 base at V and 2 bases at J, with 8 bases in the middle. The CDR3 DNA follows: TGTGCCAGCAGTGAAGAGAGCCCAAACACCGGGGAGCTGTTTTTT. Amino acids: CASSEESPNTGELFF.

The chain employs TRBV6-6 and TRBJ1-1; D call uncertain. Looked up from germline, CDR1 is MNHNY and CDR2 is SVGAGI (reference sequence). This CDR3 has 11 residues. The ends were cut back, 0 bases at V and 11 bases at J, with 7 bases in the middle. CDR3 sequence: CASSYSDGAFF. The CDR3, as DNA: TGTGCCAGCAGTTACTCGGACGGGGCTTTCTTT.

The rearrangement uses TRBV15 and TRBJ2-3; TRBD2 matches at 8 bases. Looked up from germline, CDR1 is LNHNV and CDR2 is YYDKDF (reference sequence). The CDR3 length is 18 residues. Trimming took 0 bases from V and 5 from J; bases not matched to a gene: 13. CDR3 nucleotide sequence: TGTGCCACCAGCAGAGATCGTAGCGGGGACCCTGGAAAAGATACGCAGTATTTT. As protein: CATSRDRSGDPGKDTQYF. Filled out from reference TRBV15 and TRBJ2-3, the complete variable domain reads DAMVIQNPRYQVTQFGKPVTLSCSQTLNHNVMYWYQQKSSQAPKLLFHYYDKDFNNEADTPDNFQSRRPNTSFCFLDIRSPGLGDTAMYLCATSRDRSGDPGKDTQYFGPGTRLTVL.

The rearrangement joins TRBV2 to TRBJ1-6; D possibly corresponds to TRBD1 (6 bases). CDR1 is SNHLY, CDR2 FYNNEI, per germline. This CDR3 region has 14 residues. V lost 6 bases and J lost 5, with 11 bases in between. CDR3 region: CASREDSDNSPLHF. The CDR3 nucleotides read TGTGCCAGCAGGGAGGACAGCGATAATTCACCCCTCCACTTT.

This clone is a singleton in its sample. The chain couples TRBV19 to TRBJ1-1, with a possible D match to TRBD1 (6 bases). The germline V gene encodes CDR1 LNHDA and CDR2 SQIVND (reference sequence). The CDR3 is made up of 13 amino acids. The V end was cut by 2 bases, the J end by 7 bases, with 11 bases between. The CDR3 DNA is TGTGCCAGTAGTATATGGGAGGGGGATGAAGCTTTCTTT. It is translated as CASSIWEGDEAFF.

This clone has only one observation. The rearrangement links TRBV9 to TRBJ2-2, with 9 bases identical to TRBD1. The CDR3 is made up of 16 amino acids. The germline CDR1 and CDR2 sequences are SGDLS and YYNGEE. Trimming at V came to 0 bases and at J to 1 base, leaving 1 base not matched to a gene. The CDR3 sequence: CASSVGQGGNTGELFF. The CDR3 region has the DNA TGTGCCAGCAGCGTAGGACAGGGGGGGAACACCGGGGAGCTGTTTTTT.

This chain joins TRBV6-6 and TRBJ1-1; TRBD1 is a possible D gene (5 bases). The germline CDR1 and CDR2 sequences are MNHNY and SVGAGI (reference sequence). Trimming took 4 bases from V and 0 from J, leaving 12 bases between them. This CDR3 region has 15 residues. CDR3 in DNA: TGTGCCAGCAGTTCCCCGGGACGTGTGAACACTGAAGCTTTCTTT. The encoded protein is CASSSPGRVNTEAFF.

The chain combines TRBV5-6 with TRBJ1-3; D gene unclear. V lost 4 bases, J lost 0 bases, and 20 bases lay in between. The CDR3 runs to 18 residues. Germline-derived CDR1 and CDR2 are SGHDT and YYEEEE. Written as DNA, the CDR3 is TGTGCCAGCAGCCCAAAACCCACACCTGGGAGCTCTGGAAACACCATATATTTT. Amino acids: CASSPKPTPGSSGNTIYF. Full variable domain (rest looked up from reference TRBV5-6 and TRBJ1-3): DAGVTQSPTHLIKTRGQQVTLRCSPKSGHDTVSWYQQALGQGPQFIFQYYEEEERQRGNFPDRFSGHQFPNYSSELNVNALLLGDSALYLCASSPKPTPGSSGNTIYFGEGSWLTVV.

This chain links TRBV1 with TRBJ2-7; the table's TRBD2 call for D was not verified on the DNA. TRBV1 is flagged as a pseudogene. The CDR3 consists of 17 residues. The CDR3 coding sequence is TGCACCAGCAGCCAAGACCCTCCGAGCGGGAGGTTCTACGAGCAGTACTTC. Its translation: CTSSQDPPSGRFYEQYF.

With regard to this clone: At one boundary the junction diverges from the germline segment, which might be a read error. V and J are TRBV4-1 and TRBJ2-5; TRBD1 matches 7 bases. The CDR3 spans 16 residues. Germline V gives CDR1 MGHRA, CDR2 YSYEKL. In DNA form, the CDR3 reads TGCGCCGGCAGCCAAAAAATCGGACAGGTCGGGGAGACCCAGTACTTC. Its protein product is CAGSQKIGQVGETQYF.

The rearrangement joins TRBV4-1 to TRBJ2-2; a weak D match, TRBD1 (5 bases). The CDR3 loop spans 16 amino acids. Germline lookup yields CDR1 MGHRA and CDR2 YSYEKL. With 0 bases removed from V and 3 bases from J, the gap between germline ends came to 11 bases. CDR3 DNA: TGCGCCAGCAGCCAAGATAGGGGCCTTTACACCGGGGAGCTGTTTTTT. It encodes CASSQDRGLYTGELFF.

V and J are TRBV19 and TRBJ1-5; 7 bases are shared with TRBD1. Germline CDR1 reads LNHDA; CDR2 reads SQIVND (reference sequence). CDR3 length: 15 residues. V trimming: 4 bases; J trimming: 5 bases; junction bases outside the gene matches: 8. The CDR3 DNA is TGTGCCAGTAGTACGAGACAGGGTAGGTATCAGCCCCAGCATTTT. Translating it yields CASSTRQGRYQPQHF.

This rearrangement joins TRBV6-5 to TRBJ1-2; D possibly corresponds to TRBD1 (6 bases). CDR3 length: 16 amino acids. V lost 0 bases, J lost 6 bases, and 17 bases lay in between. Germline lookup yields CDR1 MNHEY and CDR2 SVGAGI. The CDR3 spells CASSYSKVRGLHGYTF. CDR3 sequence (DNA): TGTGCCAGCAGTTACTCGAAGGTCAGGGGCCTCCATGGCTACACCTTC.

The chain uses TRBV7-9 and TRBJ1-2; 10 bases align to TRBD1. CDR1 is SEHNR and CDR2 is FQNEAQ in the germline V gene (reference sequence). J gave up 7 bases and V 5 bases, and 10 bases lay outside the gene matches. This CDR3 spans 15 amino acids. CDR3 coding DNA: TGTGCCAGCAGCCCGAAAGGGACAGGGGTTAGTGGCTACACCTTC. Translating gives CASSPKGTGVSGYTF.

For the CDR3, the DNA is TGTGCTAGTGGGTTATCAGGGGGCCCAACTAATGAAAAACTGTTTTTT. Protein product: CASGLSGGPTNEKLFF. This rearrangement joins TRBV12-5 to TRBJ1-4, with 8 bases identical to TRBD1. J gave up 0 bases and V 6 bases, and 6 bases lay outside the gene matches. This CDR3 region has 16 residues. The germline V gene encodes CDR1 LGHNT and CDR2 FRNRAP.

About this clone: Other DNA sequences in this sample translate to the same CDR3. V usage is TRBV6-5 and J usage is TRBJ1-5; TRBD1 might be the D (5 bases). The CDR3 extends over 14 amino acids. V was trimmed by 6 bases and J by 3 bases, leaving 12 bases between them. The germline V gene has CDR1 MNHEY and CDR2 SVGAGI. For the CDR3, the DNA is TGTGCCAGCAGCCGCGGGACGGACAATCAGCCCCAGCATTTT. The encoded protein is CASSRGTDNQPQHF.